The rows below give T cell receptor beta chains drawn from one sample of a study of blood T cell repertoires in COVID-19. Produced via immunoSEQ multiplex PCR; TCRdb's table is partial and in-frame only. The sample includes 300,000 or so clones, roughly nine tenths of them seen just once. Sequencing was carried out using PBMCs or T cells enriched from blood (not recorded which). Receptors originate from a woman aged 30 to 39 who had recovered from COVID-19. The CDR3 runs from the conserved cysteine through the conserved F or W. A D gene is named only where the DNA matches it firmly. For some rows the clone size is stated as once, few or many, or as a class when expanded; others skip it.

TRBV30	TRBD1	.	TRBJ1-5	TGTGCCTGGCAGACAGGGGTGAATCAGCCCCAGCATTTT	CAWQTGVNQPQHF
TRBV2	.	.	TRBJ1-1	TGTGCCAGCAGCCAAGACAGGAACACTGAAGCTTTCTTT	CASSQDRNTEAFF
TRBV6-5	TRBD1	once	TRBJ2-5	TGTGCCAGTACAGGGGCTGAGGAGACCCAGTACTTC	CASTGAEETQYF
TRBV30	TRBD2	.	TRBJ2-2	TGTGCCTGGAGTGACGACTTCGCGGGGGGGCGAACCGGGGAGCTGTTTTTT	CAWSDDFAGGRTGELFF
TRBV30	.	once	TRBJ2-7	TGTGCCTGGAGTGTAGATCGACTTTACATGTACTTC	CAWSVDRLYMYF
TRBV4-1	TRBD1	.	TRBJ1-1	TGCGCCAGCAGCCTTCGACAGGGGGCGGGAACTGAAGCTTTCTTT	CASSLRQGAGTEAFF
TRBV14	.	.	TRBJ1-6	TGTGCCAGCAGCCAAGACCTGGGCTATTCACCCCTCCACTTT	CASSQDLGYSPLHF
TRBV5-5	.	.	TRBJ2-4	TGTGCCAGCAGCTTCGACATCTTAGCCAAAAACATTCAGTACTTC	CASSFDILAKNIQYF
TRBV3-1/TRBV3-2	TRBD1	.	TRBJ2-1	TGTGCCAGCAGCCAAACTCGTGACGGGACAGGGGGTTGGAATGAGCAGTTCTTC	CASSQTRDGTGGWNEQFF
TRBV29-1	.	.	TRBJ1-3	TGCAGCGTTGAATTGGCAGCTGGAAACACCATATATTTT	CSVELAAGNTIYF
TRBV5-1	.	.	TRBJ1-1	TGCGCCAGCAGCTCCGTAAGGGGTCAGAACACTGAAGCTTTCTTT	CASSSVRGQNTEAFF
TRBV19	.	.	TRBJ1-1	TGTGCCAGTACTTTGACCCCCGGGGACACTGAAGCTTTCTTT	CASTLTPGDTEAFF
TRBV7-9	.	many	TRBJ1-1	TGTGCCAGCAGCGGCAGGGGGAACACTGAAGCTTTCTTT	CASSGRGNTEAFF
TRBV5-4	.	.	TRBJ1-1	TGTGCCAGCAGCTCTGGCCGATGGGGGCAGGAGGAATTGGGGGCTTTCTTT	CASSSGRWGQEELGAFF
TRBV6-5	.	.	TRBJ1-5	TGTGCCAGCAGTTACTCGAGGGGGAATCAGCCCCAGCATTTT	CASSYSRGNQPQHF
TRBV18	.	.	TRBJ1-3	TGTGCCAGCTCGCCTAACAGGGTTCTTATTTCTGGAAACACCATATATTTT	CASSPNRVLISGNTIYF